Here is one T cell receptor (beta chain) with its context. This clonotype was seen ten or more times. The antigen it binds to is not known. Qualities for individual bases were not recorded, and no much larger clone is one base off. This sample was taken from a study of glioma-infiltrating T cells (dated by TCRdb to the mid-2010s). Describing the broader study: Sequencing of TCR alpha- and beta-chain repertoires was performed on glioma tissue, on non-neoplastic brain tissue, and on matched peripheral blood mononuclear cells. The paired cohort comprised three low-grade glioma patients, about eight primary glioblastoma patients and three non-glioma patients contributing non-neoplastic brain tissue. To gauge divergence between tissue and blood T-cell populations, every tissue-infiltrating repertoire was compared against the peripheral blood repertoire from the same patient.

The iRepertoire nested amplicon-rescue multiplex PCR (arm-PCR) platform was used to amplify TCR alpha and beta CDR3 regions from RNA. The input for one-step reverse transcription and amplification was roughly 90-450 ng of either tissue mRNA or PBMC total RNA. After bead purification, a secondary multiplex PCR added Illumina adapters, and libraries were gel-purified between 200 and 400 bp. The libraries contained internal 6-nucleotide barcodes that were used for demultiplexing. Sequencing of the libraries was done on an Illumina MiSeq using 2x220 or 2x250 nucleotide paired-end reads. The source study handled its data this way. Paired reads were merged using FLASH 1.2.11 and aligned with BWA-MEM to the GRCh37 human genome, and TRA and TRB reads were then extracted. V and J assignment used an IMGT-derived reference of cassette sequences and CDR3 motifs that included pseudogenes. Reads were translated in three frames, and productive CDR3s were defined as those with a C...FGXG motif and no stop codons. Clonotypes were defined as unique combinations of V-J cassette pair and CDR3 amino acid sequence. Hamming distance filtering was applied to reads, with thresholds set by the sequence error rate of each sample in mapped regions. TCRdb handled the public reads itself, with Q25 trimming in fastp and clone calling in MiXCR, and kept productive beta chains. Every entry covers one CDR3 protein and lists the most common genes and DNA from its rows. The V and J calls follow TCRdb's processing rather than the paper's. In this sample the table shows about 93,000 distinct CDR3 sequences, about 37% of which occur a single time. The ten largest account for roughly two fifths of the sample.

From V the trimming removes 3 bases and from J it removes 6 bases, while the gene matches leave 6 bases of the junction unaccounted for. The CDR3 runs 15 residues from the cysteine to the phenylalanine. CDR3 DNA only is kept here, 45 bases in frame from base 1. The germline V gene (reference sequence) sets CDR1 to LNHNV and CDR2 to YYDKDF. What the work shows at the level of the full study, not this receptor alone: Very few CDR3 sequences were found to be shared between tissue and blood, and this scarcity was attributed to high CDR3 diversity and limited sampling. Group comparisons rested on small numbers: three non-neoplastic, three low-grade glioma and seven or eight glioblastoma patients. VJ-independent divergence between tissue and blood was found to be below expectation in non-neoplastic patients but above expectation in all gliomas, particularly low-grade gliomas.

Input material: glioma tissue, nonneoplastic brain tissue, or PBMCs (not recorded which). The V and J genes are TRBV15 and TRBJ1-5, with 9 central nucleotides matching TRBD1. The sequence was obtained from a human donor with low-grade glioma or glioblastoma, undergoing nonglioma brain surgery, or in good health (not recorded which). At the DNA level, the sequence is TGTGCCACCAGCAGGGGGACAGGGTCGGGTCAGCCCCAGCATTTT. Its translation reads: CATSRGTGSGQPQHF.